One sample yielded the 32 T cell receptor beta chains listed below, sequenced in a study of T cell clonality in common variable immunodeficiency. The assay was immunoSEQ multiplex PCR, and TCRdb's table has in-frame clones only and misses some. Listed for the sample are tens of thousands of clones, none seen a single time. The sequencing sample was made of peripheral blood mononuclear cells. These receptors all come from a person aged 18-69 years in good health.

This clone was counted between two and nine times. The read terminates 3 residues before the CDR3 end, so the remaining end is supplied by the germline J gene. The chain joins TRBV19 to TRBJ2-1, with D maybe TRBD2 (5 bases). The germline gives CDR1 LNHDA, CDR2 SQIVND (reference sequence). The CDR3 is 16 amino acids. Trimming removed 5 bases at V and 0 bases at J, with 14 bases between. Partial CDR3 DNA: TGTGCCAGTAGTCCCCCTAGCTGGAGCTCCTACAATGAG. It specifies CASSPPSWSSYNE. The CDR3 reads in full as CASSPPSWSSYNEQFF. The variable domain in full, completed from reference TRBV19 and TRBJ2-1, reads DGGITQSPKYLFRKEGQNVTLSCEQNLNHDAMYWYRQDPGQGLRLIYYSQIVNDFQKGDIAEGYSVSREKKESFPLTVTSAQKNPTAFYLCASSPPSWSSYNEQFFGPGTRLTVL.

This clone was found many times. The CDR3 is cut off 3 residues early in the read; its end comes from the germline J gene. The V gene is TRBV19, the J gene TRBJ2-2; weak D call: TRBD1 (6 bases). This CDR3 is 14 amino acids long. Trimming took off 7 bases at V and 3 bases at J, with 12 bases between the two ends. Germline values: CDR1 LNHDA, CDR2 SQIVND (reference sequence). The CDR3 bases that were read are TGTGCCAGTAACTCACAGGGAGACACCGGGGAG. Translation: CASNSQGDTGE. In full, the CDR3 reads CASNSQGDTGELFF.

This clone was counted ten times or more. With the read ending 3 residues before the CDR3 end, the germline J gene is used to fill in that end. The chain employs TRBV9 and TRBJ2-7; 9 bases agree with TRBD1. The trim removed 1 base at V and 6 bases at J, leaving 5 bases unmatched. The CDR3 covers 14 residues. From germline, CDR1 is SGDLS and CDR2 YYNGEE. The part of the CDR3 DNA that was read is TGTGCCAGCAGCGTAATGACAGGGGGACGCGAG. It specifies CASSVMTGGRE. From start to end, the CDR3 is CASSVMTGGREQYF. The full variable domain, its missing parts supplied by reference TRBV9 and TRBJ2-7, is DSGVTQTPKHLITATGQRVTLRCSPRSGDLSVYWYQQSLDQGLQFLIQYYNGEERAKGNILERFSAQQFPDLHSELNLSSLELGDSALYFCASSVMTGGREQYFGPGTRLTVT.

In this sample, this clone turned up many times. The observed sequence ends 3 residues before the CDR3 terminus, with the missing tail filled in from the germline J gene. V and J are TRBV7-9 and TRBJ2-3; D is unresolved. V dropped 2 bases and J dropped 2 bases, with 8 bases sitting between them. The CDR3 totals 14 residues. Germline CDR1 reads SEHNR; CDR2 reads FQNEAQ (reference sequence). The CDR3 loop is CASSLRGYTDTQYF. The covered CDR3 bases are TGTGCCAGCAGCTTACGCGGATACACAGATACG.

The sample holds many counts of this clone. The read stops 3 residues short of the end of the CDR3; the missing end is completed from the germline J gene. The chain combines TRBV6-2 or TRBV6-3 with TRBJ2-3, with TRBD2 identical over 12 bases. Germline assignment: CDR1 MNHEY and CDR2 SVGEGT. The CDR3 is 13 amino acids. CDR3 amino acids: CACATSGRRAQYF. The DNA read from the CDR3 is TGTGCCTGTGCGACTAGCGGGAGACGAGCG.

This clone was detected many times. From the germline J gene comes the end of the CDR3, since the read stops 3 residues before it. The chain carries TRBV10-3 and TRBJ2-1; 8 positions agree with TRBD2. CDR1 is ENHRY, CDR2 SYGVKD, per germline. Germline trimming cut 2 bases from V and 2 bases from J; bases unmatched to any gene: 5. The CDR3 sequence is 16 residues long. The CDR3 DNA, read in part, is TGTGCCATCAGTGAGGGGCTAGCGGGTACCTACAATGAG. Residues: CAISEGLAGTYNE. The full CDR3 protein is CAISEGLAGTYNEQFF.

This clone was seen ten or more times. The missing CDR3 end, 3 residues past where the read stops, is filled in from the germline J gene. V usage is TRBV5-1 and J usage is TRBJ2-3; TRBD2 matches 14 bases. V lost 5 bases and J lost 0; bases outside the gene matches: 8. The germline gives CDR1 SGHRS, CDR2 YFSETQ. This CDR3 has 18 amino acids. CDR3 residues: CASRTGTSGSSSTDTQYF. CDR3 DNA, as far as it was read: TGCGCCAGCAGAACCGGGACTAGCGGGAGCTCTAGCACAGATACG.

This clone has at least ten counts. The sequence runs out 3 residues before the end of the CDR3; the remainder is reconstructed from the germline J gene. The chain has TRBV20-1 and TRBJ2-5, with TRBD2 identical over 7 bases. The CDR3 has 11 residues. Germline CDR1 DFQATT, CDR2 SNEGSKA (reference sequence). V lost 6 bases, J lost 5 bases, and 3 bases stayed unmatched. Partial CDR3 DNA: TGCAGTGCGGGAGGGGTTGAGACC. Translation: CSAGGVET. The full CDR3 is CSAGGVETQYF.

In this sample, this clone turned up many times. Coverage ceases 3 residues before the CDR3 finishes, and the germline J gene fills in the end. The V and J genes are TRBV12-3 or TRBV12-4 and TRBJ2-7, with 7 bases fitting TRBD1. The CDR3 extends over 15 amino acids. V was pared by 4 bases and J by 3 bases, with 9 bases of the junction left unmatched. CDR3 sequence reads: CASSSDTGAVYEQYF. The covered CDR3 bases are TGTGCCAGCAGTTCCGACACAGGGGCCGTCTACGAG.

In its sample, this clone was seen many times. The CDR3 here is CATSRDQLEGQETQYF. The sequenced CDR3 bases are TGTGCCACCAGCAGAGATCAGTTGGAGGGGCAAGAGACC. The chain joins TRBV15 to TRBJ2-5; a weak D match, TRBD2 (6 bases). Read coverage stops 3 residues before the CDR3 terminus; the germline J gene supplies the remainder. The CDR3 consists of 16 residues. Germline assignment: CDR1 LNHNV and CDR2 YYDKDF (reference sequence). V lost 0 bases and J 2 bases, leaving 13 bases between the germline ends.

In its sample, this clone was seen many times. The sequenced fragment ends 3 residues before the CDR3 boundary, so the rest is inferred from the germline J gene. The chain carries TRBV19 and TRBJ1-5; D call uncertain. From germline, CDR1 is LNHDA and CDR2 SQIVND (reference sequence). Between the trimmed V and J ends, which lost 6 bases and 0 bases, there was a span of 9 bases. CDR3 length: 14 residues. The covered CDR3 bases are TGTGCCAGTAGCCCACTCAATAGCAATCAGCCC. It codes for CASSPLNSNQP. The whole CDR3 protein reads CASSPLNSNQPQHF.

The sample holds many counts of this clone. The read ends 3 residues early relative to the CDR3; the germline J gene fills the gap. V and J are TRBV3-1 (or the pseudogene TRBV3-2) and TRBJ2-7; D possibly corresponds to TRBD2 (6 bases). In germline, CDR1 is LGHDT, CDR2 YNNKEL (reference sequence). Trimming took off 0 bases at V and 3 bases at J, with 12 bases between the two ends. The CDR3 length is 15 residues. CDR3 loop: CASSQDGTSDYEQYF. CDR3 DNA, as far as it was read: TGTGCCAGCAGCCAAGATGGGACTTCCGACTACGAG.

As concerns this clone: The read is 3 residues too short to cover the CDR3 end, so that end is filled in from the germline J gene. The J gene is TRBJ1-1, the V gene TRBV7-9; a possible D gene is TRBD1 (6 bases). V lost 5 bases and J 7 bases, leaving 8 bases between the germline ends. The CDR3 has 11 amino acids. The germline CDR1 and CDR2 sequences are SEHNR and FQNEAQ (reference sequence). The CDR3 loop reads CASSQTGEAFF. The CDR3 DNA, read in part, is TGTGCCAGCAGCCAGACAGGTGAA.

In its sample, this clone was seen a few times. With the read ending 3 residues before the CDR3 end, the germline J gene is used to fill in that end. V gene TRBV20-1 combines with J gene TRBJ1-3; 7 bases map to TRBD1. J lost 0 bases, V lost 6 bases, and 5 bases had no gene match. Germline assignment: CDR1 DFQATT and CDR2 SNEGSKA (reference sequence). CDR3 size: 14 residues. CDR3 region: CSAAGTDSGNTIYF. CDR3 DNA, as far as it was read: TGCAGTGCAGCCGGGACAGACTCTGGAAACACC.

There are many counts of this clone. Coverage ceases 3 residues before the CDR3 finishes, and the germline J gene fills in the end. The chain couples TRBV7-3 to TRBJ2-1; D is ambiguous. Trimming removed 5 bases from V and 6 bases from J, with 17 bases in between. The CDR3 is made up of 15 amino acids. The germline V gene encodes CDR1 SGHTA and CDR2 FQGTGA. The sequenced part of the CDR3 DNA is TGTGCCAGCAGCCCCTCAATCGGGTTCGGCAATGAG. This sequence encodes CASSPSIGFGNE. In full, the CDR3 is CASSPSIGFGNEQFF.

This clone occurred many times. The read falls 3 residues short of the CDR3 end, and the missing part is taken from the germline J gene. The chain joins TRBV28 to TRBJ2-2; perhaps TRBD1 as D (5 bases). Germline V gene data show CDR1 as MDHEN and CDR2 as SYDVKM. The germline V and J ends were trimmed by 5 bases and 7 bases, with 20 bases remaining between them. The length of the CDR3 is 16 residues. The covered CDR3 bases are TGTGCCAGCAGTCTCCAAAAATTTAGGGGCGGCGGGGAG. This gives the protein CASSLQKFRGGGE. The CDR3, in full, reads CASSLQKFRGGGELFF.

This clone has at least ten counts. The read falls 3 residues short of the CDR3 end, and the missing part is taken from the germline J gene. The rearrangement links TRBV11-3 to TRBJ2-5; tentatively, D is TRBD1 (6 bases). Germline V lookup: CDR1 SGHNT, CDR2 YENEEA. This CDR3 is built from 11 residues. V lost 5 bases, J lost 5 bases, and 6 bases lay in between. The sequenced part of the CDR3 DNA is TGTGCCAGCAGCCAGGGGGAGACC. Protein: CASSQGET. In full, the CDR3 is CASSQGETQYF.

This clone was found many times. Sequencing ends 3 residues short of the CDR3 end; the germline J gene provides the rest. V gene TRBV10-3 combines with J gene TRBJ2-1; 8 nucleotides agree with TRBD2. Germline V gives CDR1 ENHRY, CDR2 SYGVKD. The CDR3 contains 14 residues. V gave up 7 bases and J gave up 4 bases; unmatched junction bases: 6. This CDR3 reads CAINQREQYNEQFF. The sequenced part of the CDR3 DNA is TGTGCCATCAATCAGCGGGAGCAATACAATGAG.

This clone was observed many times. The CDR3 end falls 3 residues outside the read, so it is completed with the germline J gene. The V gene is TRBV19, the J gene TRBJ2-5, with a possible D match to TRBD2 (6 bases). The length of the CDR3 is 17 residues. Trimming left V 4 bases short and J 2 bases short, with 20 bases between. Germline assignment: CDR1 LNHDA and CDR2 SQIVND (reference sequence). Incomplete CDR3 DNA: TGTGCCAGTAGTAACGAAATAACCGGGAGCGGGCAAGAGACC. Protein product: CASSNEITGSGQET. The whole CDR3 reads CASSNEITGSGQETQYF.

This clone was observed at least ten times. The missing CDR3 end, 3 residues past where the read stops, is filled in from the germline J gene. The V call is TRBV10-3, the J call TRBJ1-3, with 7 bases matching TRBD1. CDR3 length equals 15 residues. The trim removed 8 bases at V and 0 bases at J, leaving 7 bases unmatched. The V gene's germline CDR1 is ENHRY and CDR2 SYGVKD. The DNA read from the CDR3 is TGTGCCATCCGCCCGGGACAGTTCTCTGGAAACACC. It specifies CAIRPGQFSGNT. The whole CDR3 protein is CAIRPGQFSGNTIYF.

This clone was recorded many times. The read ends 3 residues shy of where the CDR3 ends; the end is completed using the germline J gene. The gene calls are TRBV5-1 and TRBJ2-1; TRBD2 aligns across 7 bases. This CDR3 spans 15 amino acids. The germline V gene has CDR1 SGHRS and CDR2 YFSETQ. The junction had 7 bases not matched to a gene; V was cut back by 2 bases and J by 5 bases. CDR3 DNA (partial): TGCGCCAGCAGCTTCGCGGGAGAAAGGAACAATGAG. Translating gives CASSFAGERNNE. The entire CDR3 sequence reads CASSFAGERNNEQFF.

The table lists this clone with many counts. The read ends 3 residues shy of where the CDR3 ends; the end is completed using the germline J gene. V and J are TRBV20-1 and TRBJ1-5, with D maybe TRBD1 (5 bases). This CDR3 comprises 16 residues. Germline CDR1 and CDR2: DFQATT and SNEGSKA (reference sequence). The V gene lost 3 bases and the J gene lost 2 bases, with 17 bases spanning the gap. The sequenced part of the CDR3 DNA is TGCAGTGCTAGGGGGTGGGGGGTCGAGGGCAATCAGCCC. Translation: CSARGWGVEGNQP. The complete CDR3 protein is CSARGWGVEGNQPQHF.

This clone was observed at least ten times. The read gets to within 3 residues of the CDR3 end, and the germline J gene fills in the rest. This sample also contains other DNA sequences that code for the same CDR3. V is TRBV2 and J is TRBJ1-1, with D tentatively TRBD1 (6 bases). V lost 7 bases and J lost 5, with 23 bases in between. The length of the CDR3 is 16 residues. Germline values: CDR1 SNHLY, CDR2 FYNNEI. This CDR3 reads CASTQEGLAGVTEAFF. Partial CDR3 DNA: TGTGCCAGCACCCAAGAGGGTCTGGCAGGGGTGACTGAA.

This clone was counted many times. CDR3 sequence reads: CSARAVPRRDYNEQFF. Partial CDR3 DNA: TGCAGTGCTAGAGCGGTTCCGCGGAGAGACTACAATGAG. V usage is TRBV20-1 and J usage is TRBJ2-1; D call uncertain. The CDR3 goes on 3 residues after the read ends, and that part is filled in from the germline J gene. Trimming stripped 1 base from V and 3 bases from J, with 16 bases between. Germline CDR1 DFQATT, CDR2 SNEGSKA (reference sequence). The CDR3 is 16 residues long.

This clone was observed many times. Sequencing ends 3 residues short of the CDR3 end; the germline J gene provides the rest. The chain has TRBV3-1 (or the pseudogene TRBV3-2) and TRBJ1-6; D is possibly TRBD1 (5 bases). This CDR3 contains 17 residues. The V end was cut by 2 bases, the J end by 5 bases, with 16 bases between. Germline assignment: CDR1 LGHDT and CDR2 YNNKEL (reference sequence). The CDR3: CASSQLYNGHHNSPLHF. CDR3 bases read: TGTGCCAGCAGCCAACTCTACAATGGACATCATAATTCACCC.

This clone was recorded at least ten times. Coverage ceases 3 residues before the CDR3 finishes, and the germline J gene fills in the end. V is TRBV7-6 and J is TRBJ2-5; D is possibly TRBD1 (5 bases). The CDR3 spans 14 residues. Trimming took 4 bases from V and 4 from J, leaving 13 bases between them. Germline V gene lookup returns CDR1 SGHVS and CDR2 FNYEAQ. The covered CDR3 bases are TGTGCCAGCAGCTCAGGGTTGGGCAGAGAGACC. It specifies CASSSGLGRET. The whole CDR3 is CASSSGLGRETQYF.

In this sample, this clone turned up many times. The CDR3 is cut off 3 residues early in the read; its end comes from the germline J gene. This chain joins TRBV7-3 and TRBJ2-1, with TRBD2 matching 7 bases. CDR1 SGHTA and CDR2 FQGTGA come from the germline V gene. There are 17 residues in the CDR3. V lost 4 bases to trimming and J lost 4 bases; unmatched junction nucleotides: 13. The CDR3 region is CASSSLGGSGRYNEQFF. Partial CDR3 DNA: TGTGCCAGCAGCTCCCTGGGGGGGAGTGGAAGGTACAATGAG.

This clone was counted ten times or more. The read falls 3 residues short of the CDR3 end, and the missing part is taken from the germline J gene. This chain joins TRBV5-1 and TRBJ1-5; 11 bases agree with TRBD1. From germline, CDR1 is SGHRS and CDR2 YFSETQ. With 2 bases clipped from V and 8 bases from J, the junction kept 3 bases outside the gene matches. The CDR3 runs 14 residues. The CDR3 loop reads CASSFGQGAEPQHF. CDR3 DNA, as far as it was read: TGCGCCAGCAGCTTTGGACAGGGGGCTGAGCCC. Full variable domain (missing parts from reference TRBV5-1 and TRBJ1-5): KAGVTQTPRYLIKTRGQQVTLSCSPISGHRSVSWYQQTPGQGLQFLFEYFSETQRNKGNFPGRFSGRQFSNSRSEMNVSTLELGDSALYLCASSFGQGAEPQHFGDGTRLSIL.

This clone was seen at least ten times. The sequence runs out 3 residues before the end of the CDR3; the remainder is reconstructed from the germline J gene. The gene calls are TRBV20-1 and TRBJ2-1; D perhaps matches TRBD1 (6 bases). V was cut by 6 bases and J by 4 bases, with 16 bases left in between. CDR1 is DFQATT, CDR2 SNEGSKA, per germline (reference sequence). This CDR3 region has 14 residues. Partial CDR3 DNA: TGCAGTGCGCCCCCGGGACACCAATACAATGAG. This encodes CSAPPGHQYNE. The full CDR3 is CSAPPGHQYNEQFF.

Many counts were recorded for this clone. Read sequence stops 3 residues before the CDR3 end, and the germline J gene provides the missing end. The rearrangement joins TRBV14 to TRBJ2-5; 10 bases fit TRBD2. The V gene's germline CDR1 is SGHDN and CDR2 FVKESK. The length of the CDR3 is 17 residues. V trimming: 0 bases; J trimming: 1 base; junction bases outside the gene matches: 5. CDR3 bases read: TGTGCCAGCAGCCAAGATCTACTAGCGGGGATCCAAGAGACC. This gives the protein CASSQDLLAGIQET. The whole CDR3 is CASSQDLLAGIQETQYF. Full variable domain (rest looked up from reference TRBV14 and TRBJ2-5): EAGVTQFPSHSVIEKGQTVTLRCDPISGHDNLYWYRRVMGKEIKFLLHFVKESKQDESGMPNNRFLAERTGGTYSTLKVQPAELEDSGVYFCASSQDLLAGIQETQYFGPGTRLLVL.

A remark on this clone: The read terminates 3 residues before the CDR3 end, so the remaining end is supplied by the germline J gene. The rearrangement links TRBV19 to TRBJ1-4; the match to TRBD1 covers 8 bases. The V gene end was trimmed by 6 bases and the J gene end by 6 bases; junction bases not matched to a gene: 18. The CDR3 totals 18 residues. Germline V gives CDR1 LNHDA, CDR2 SQIVND (reference sequence). The CDR3 bases that were read are TGTGCCAGTAGGTCCCCGGGCAGGGGGCGCCGGAATGATGAAAAA. It specifies CASRSPGRGRRNDEK. The full CDR3 sequence reads CASRSPGRGRRNDEKLFF.

In this sample, this clone turned up many times. The read ends 3 residues before the CDR3 terminus; that terminus is restored from the germline J gene. The chain is built from TRBV10-3 and TRBJ2-3, with D maybe TRBD2 (6 bases). The V gene lost 2 bases and the J gene lost 2 bases, with 8 bases spanning the gap. CDR1 is ENHRY and CDR2 is SYGVKD in the germline V gene. The length of the CDR3 is 14 residues. CDR3 DNA (partial): TGTGCCATCAGTGAGGGCGGGAACACAGATACG. Its protein is CAISEGGNTDT. The full-length CDR3 reads as CAISEGGNTDTQYF.